A selection of T cell receptor beta chains follows, all from one sample in a study of blood T cell repertoires in COVID-19. Sequencing was performed with immunoSEQ multiplex PCR; in TCRdb, only in-frame clones are kept and a portion is missing. This repertoire shows about 430,000 clones, more than 70% found once; its top ten account for approximately 1.5%. The sequenced sample consisted of PBMCs or T cells enriched from blood (not recorded which). All receptors come from a woman in her late teens or twenties who had been exposed to COVID-19. Both conserved end residues are part of each CDR3. The D gene is left open where the match is weak. Some rows mark clone size as missing; the rest say once, few, many or name a class of expanded clone.

J | D | size | V | DNA | CDR3
TRBJ2-1 | TRBD2 | . | TRBV27 | TGTGCCAGCAGAGGCTGGACTAGGCAGGGATACAATGAGCAGTTCTTC | CASRGWTRQGYNEQFF
TRBJ1-2 | TRBD1 | once | TRBV27 | TGTGCCAGCAGGGGGGGACAGGGGGTACGCGGCTACACCTTC | CASRGGQGVRGYTF
TRBJ1-1 | . | . | TRBV25-1 | TGTGCCAGCAGTTTCTTCGGCACTGAAGCTTTCTTT | CASSFFGTEAFF
TRBJ2-7 | TRBD2 | . | TRBV20-1 | TGCAGTGCTAGTCTCGCGATGCGGGGGACGCTCTACGAGCAGTACTTC | CSASLAMRGTLYEQYF
TRBJ1-2 | TRBD1 | . | TRBV18 | TGTGCCAGCTCAACTACAGGGGCGGACTATGGCTACACCTTC | CASSTTGADYGYTF
TRBJ2-3 | . | . | TRBV11-2 | TGTGCCAGCAGCTTGACCCCGGGGAACACAGATACGCAGTATTTT | CASSLTPGNTDTQYF
TRBJ1-2 | . | . | TRBV9 | TGTGCCAGCAGCAACTACGGGGCCCCGGGGGGATATGGCTACACCTTC | CASSNYGAPGGYGYTF
TRBJ1-4 | TRBD1 | . | TRBV2 | TGTGCCAGCAGTGCGAGGGGGCGCATGCCTAATGAAAAACTGTTTTTT | CASSARGRMPNEKLFF
TRBJ2-1 | TRBD2 | . | TRBV7-3 | TGTGCCAGCAGCCACCTAGCGGGGGTTAATGAGCAGTTCTTC | CASSHLAGVNEQFF
TRBJ1-2 | . | . | TRBV18 | TGTGCCAGCTCAACCACAGGGAATAACTATGGCTACACCTTC | CASSTTGNNYGYTF
TRBJ2-7 | . | . | TRBV27 | TGTGCCAGCAGCCCCTTCAATGGGGGCTACGGTACTAGCGAGCAGTACTTC | CASSPFNGGYGTSEQYF
TRBJ2-2 | TRBD1 | . | TRBV18 | TGTGCCAGCTCACCACCAACATGGGACAGGGGGCGCACCGGGGAGCTGTTTTTT | CASSPPTWDRGRTGELFF
TRBJ2-2 | TRBD2 | . | TRBV7-6 | TGTGCCAGCAGCGATCCACTAGCGGGGGGACTCACCGGGGAGCTGTTTTTT | CASSDPLAGGLTGELFF
TRBJ2-7 | . | once | TRBV3-1/TRBV3-2 | TGTGCCAGCAGCCAAGGACTAGGTATGCTCTACGAGCAGTACTTC | CASSQGLGMLYEQYF
TRBJ1-4 | . | few | TRBV28 | TGTGCCAGCAGTTTAAGGACACCTGGAGAACTGTTTTTT | CASSLRTPGELFF
TRBJ2-7 | . | . | TRBV6-5 | TGTGCCAGCAAACCCTTTCCGAGCTCCTACGAGCAGTACTTC | CASKPFPSSYEQYF
TRBJ2-7 | . | . | TRBV9 | TGTGCCAGCAGCGTAGAAGAGGGAGCCGAGCAGTACTTC | CASSVEEGAEQYF
TRBJ1-4 | . | . | TRBV18 | TGTGCCAGCTCACCATACAGGACAGATAATGAAAAACTGTTTTTT | CASSPYRTDNEKLFF
TRBJ1-2 | . | . | TRBV25-1 | TGTGCCAGCAGTGAGGGTGGGGCCAGGGACTATGGCTACACCTTC | CASSEGGARDYGYTF
TRBJ1-4 | TRBD1 | . | TRBV28 | TGTGGGGCGGGACAGGGGTTTTCAACTAATGAAAAACTGTTTTTT | CGAGQGFSTNEKLFF
TRBJ2-5 | TRBD1 | . | TRBV2 | TGTGCCAGCAGCCGGGACAGGGGGTACCAAGAGACCCAGTACTTC | CASSRDRGYQETQYF